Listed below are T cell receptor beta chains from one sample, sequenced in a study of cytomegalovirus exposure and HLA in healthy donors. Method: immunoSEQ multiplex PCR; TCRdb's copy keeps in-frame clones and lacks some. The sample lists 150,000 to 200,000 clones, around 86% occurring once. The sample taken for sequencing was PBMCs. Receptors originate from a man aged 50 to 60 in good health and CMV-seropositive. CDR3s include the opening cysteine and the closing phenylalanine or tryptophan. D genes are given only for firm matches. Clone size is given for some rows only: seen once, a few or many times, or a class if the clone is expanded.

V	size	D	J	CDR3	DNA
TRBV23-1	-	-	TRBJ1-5	CASRTDYDSNQPQHF	TGCGCCAGTCGGACGGACTATGATAGCAATCAGCCCCAGCATTTT
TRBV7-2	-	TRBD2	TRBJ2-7	CASSLPLIAGYNEQYF	TGTGCCAGCAGCCTCCCGTTAATAGCGGGGTACAACGAGCAGTACTTC
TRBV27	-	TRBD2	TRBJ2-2	CASSFIPGLAGVTGELFF	TGTGCCAGCAGTTTTATCCCCGGACTAGCGGGAGTCACCGGGGAGCTGTTTTTT
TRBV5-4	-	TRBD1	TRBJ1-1	CASSFQGAGMNTEAFF	TGTGCCAGCAGCTTTCAGGGGGCGGGGATGAACACTGAAGCTTTCTTT
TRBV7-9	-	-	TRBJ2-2	CSSSFPRNTGELFF	TGTTCCAGCAGCTTCCCCAGAAACACCGGGGAGCTGTTTTTT
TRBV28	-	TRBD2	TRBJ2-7	CASRPGTSGVFSYEQYF	TGTGCCAGCAGGCCCGGGACTAGCGGGGTATTTTCCTACGAGCAGTACTTC
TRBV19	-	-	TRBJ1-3	CASSPGEASNTIYF	TGTGCCAGTAGTCCAGGGGAAGCCTCGAACACCATATATTTT
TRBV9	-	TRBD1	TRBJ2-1	CASSPTLTGAGYNEQFF	TGTGCCAGCAGCCCGACGCTGACAGGGGCCGGCTACAATGAGCAGTTCTTC
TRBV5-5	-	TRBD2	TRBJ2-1	CASSLDGGNYNEQFF	TGTGCCAGCAGCTTGGACGGGGGGAACTACAATGAGCAGTTCTTC
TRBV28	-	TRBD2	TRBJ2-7	CASRTLTSAYEQYF	TGTGCCAGCAGGACTCTAACTAGCGCTTACGAGCAGTACTTC
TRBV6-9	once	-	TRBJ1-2	CASSSLGPGGTKLNYGYTF	TGTGCCAGCAGCTCCTTGGGGCCAGGTGGAACGAAGCTCAACTATGGCTACACCTTC
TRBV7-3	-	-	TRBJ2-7	CASSPVGGDEQYF	TGTGCCAGCAGCCCCGTGGGGGGAGACGAGCAGTACTTC
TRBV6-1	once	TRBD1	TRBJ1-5	CASRELTGGHQPQHF	TGTGCCAGCAGAGAACTGACAGGGGGCCATCAGCCCCAGCATTTT
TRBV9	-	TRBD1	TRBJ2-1	CASSVGGQGAFYEQFF	TGTGCCAGCAGCGTAGGGGGACAGGGGGCATTCTATGAGCAGTTCTTC
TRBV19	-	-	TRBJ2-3	CASSTGGRGLGDTQYF	TGTGCCAGTAGTACCGGGGGAAGGGGGCTGGGAGATACGCAGTATTTT
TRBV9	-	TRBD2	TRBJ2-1	CASSVREGLAAYNEQFF	TGTGCCAGCAGCGTACGAGAAGGACTAGCGGCTTACAATGAGCAGTTCTTC
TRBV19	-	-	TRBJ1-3	CASSILIGGSGNTIYF	TGTGCCAGTAGTATTTTAATCGGGGGCTCTGGAAACACCATATATTTT
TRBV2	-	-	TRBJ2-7	CASSGEVSYEQYF	TGTGCCAGCAGTGGGGAGGTCTCCTACGAGCAGTACTTC
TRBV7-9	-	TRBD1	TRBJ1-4	CASSSLGGAGEKLFF	TGTGCCAGCAGCTCCCTAGGGGGCGCAGGGGAAAAACTGTTTTTT
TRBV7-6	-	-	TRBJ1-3	CASSLARFRNTIYF	TGTGCCAGCAGCTTAGCCAGATTCAGAAACACCATATATTTT
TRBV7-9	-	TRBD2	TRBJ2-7	CASSFSAGFRWGLSYEQYF	TGTGCCAGCAGCTTTTCAGCCGGTTTTAGGTGGGGACTATCCTACGAGCAGTACTTC
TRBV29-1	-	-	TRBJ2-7	CSVEWPAEGRAEQYF	TGCAGCGTTGAATGGCCAGCGGAGGGTCGGGCCGAGCAGTACTTC
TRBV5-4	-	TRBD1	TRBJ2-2	CASSSGTGSTGELFF	TGTGCCAGCAGCTCCGGGACAGGGTCCACCGGGGAGCTGTTTTTT
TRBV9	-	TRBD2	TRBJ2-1	CASIFTESSGTLNNEQFF	TGTGCCAGCATCTTTACGGAGTCTAGCGGGACCTTGAACAATGAGCAGTTCTTC
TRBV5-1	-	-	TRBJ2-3	CASSGRDSSTDTQYF	TGCGCCAGCAGCGGGCGGGACAGTAGCACAGATACGCAGTATTTT
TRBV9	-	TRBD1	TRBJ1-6	CASSGGQGVASPLHF	TGTGCCAGCAGCGGGGGACAGGGGGTAGCTTCACCCCTCCACTTT
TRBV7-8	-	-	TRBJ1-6	CASKFWAGPSSYNSPLHF	TGTGCCAGCAAATTTTGGGCAGGGCCGAGCTCCTATAATTCACCCCTCCACTTT
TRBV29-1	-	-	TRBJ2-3	CSVELSGSGGSTDTQYF	TGCAGCGTTGAACTGTCGGGATCCGGCGGGAGCACAGATACGCAGTATTTT
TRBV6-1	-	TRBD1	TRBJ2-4	CASRGGTGRF	TGTGCCAGCAGAGGGGGGACAGGGAGGTTC
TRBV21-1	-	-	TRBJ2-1	CASSKHTGPSSYNEQFF	TGTGCCAGCAGCAAACACACAGGGCCCAGCTCCTACAATGAGCAGTTCTTC
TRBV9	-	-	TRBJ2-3	CASSVGGVPSTDTQYF	TGTGCCAGCAGCGTAGGGGGCGTCCCTAGCACAGATACGCAGTATTTT
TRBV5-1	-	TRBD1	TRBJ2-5	CASSLDRGHQETQYF	TGCGCCAGCAGCTTAGACAGGGGCCACCAAGAGACCCAGTACTTC
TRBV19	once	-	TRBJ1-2	CASSKRLYGYTF	TGTGCCAGTAGTAAGCGTCTCTATGGCTACACCTTC
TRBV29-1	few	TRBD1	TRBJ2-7	CSVAGTALTYEQYF	TGCAGCGTTGCGGGGACAGCCTTAACCTACGAGCAGTACTTC
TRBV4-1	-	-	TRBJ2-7	CASSQDFNNYEQYF	TGCGCCAGCAGCCAAGATTTTAACAACTACGAGCAGTACTTC
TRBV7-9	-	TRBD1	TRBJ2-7	CASSRSGQGANEQYF	TGTGCCAGCAGCCGATCGGGACAGGGGGCCAACGAGCAGTACTTC
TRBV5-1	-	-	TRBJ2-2	CASRSGFTGELFF	TGCGCCAGCAGGTCGGGATTCACCGGGGAGCTGTTTTTT
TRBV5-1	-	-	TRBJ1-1	CASSLAPGSMNTEAFF	TGCGCCAGCAGCTTGGCCCCGGGATCCATGAACACTGAAGCTTTCTTT
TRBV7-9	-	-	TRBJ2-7	CASSSQGTYEQYF	TGTGCCAGCAGCTCTCAGGGGACCTACGAGCAGTACTTC
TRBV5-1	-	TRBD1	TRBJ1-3	CASSPGQGRLISGNTIYF	TGCGCCAGCAGCCCGGGACAGGGGCGCCTAATCTCTGGAAACACCATATATTTT
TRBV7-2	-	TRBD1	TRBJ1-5	CASSPRTGGGSNQPQHF	TGTGCCAGCAGCCCTAGGACAGGGGGAGGCAGCAATCAGCCCCAGCATTTT
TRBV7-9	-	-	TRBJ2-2	CASTGGTGELFF	TGTGCCAGCACCGGGGGAACCGGGGAGCTGTTTTTT
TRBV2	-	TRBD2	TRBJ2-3	CASSARLAGGADTQYF	TGTGCCAGCAGCGCTAGACTAGCGGGAGGGGCGGATACGCAGTATTTT
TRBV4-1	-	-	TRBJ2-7	CASSQVLQGSYEQYF	TGCGCCAGCAGCCAAGTTCTCCAGGGATCCTACGAGCAGTACTTC
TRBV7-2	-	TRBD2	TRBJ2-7	CASSLTGLGYEQYF	TGTGCCAGCAGCTTAACGGGACTAGGCTACGAGCAGTACTTC
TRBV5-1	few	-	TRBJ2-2	CASSMGLNGELFF	TGCGCCAGCAGCATGGGACTGAACGGGGAGCTGTTTTTT
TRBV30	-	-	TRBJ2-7	CAWNPDSYYEQYF	TGTGCCTGGAATCCGGACAGTTACTACGAGCAGTACTTC
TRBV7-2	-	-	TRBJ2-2	CASSLAGGLTGELFF	TGTGCCAGCAGCTTAGCGGGGGGGCTCACCGGGGAGCTGTTTTTT
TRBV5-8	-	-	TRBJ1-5	CASTGHSNQPQHF	TGTGCCAGCACCGGACATAGCAATCAGCCCCAGCATTTT
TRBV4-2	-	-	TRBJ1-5	CASSQEGRRVNQPQHF	TGTGCCAGCAGCCAAGAAGGACGGAGGGTAAATCAGCCCCAGCATTTT
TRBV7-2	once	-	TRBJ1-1	CASSSQAGTEAFF	TGTGCCAGCAGCTCCCAGGCTGGGACTGAAGCTTTCTTT
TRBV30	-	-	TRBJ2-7	CAWSVYSGEQYF	TGTGCCTGGAGTGTATATTCAGGAGAGCAGTACTTC
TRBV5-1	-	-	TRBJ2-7	CASSLSATGYEQYF	TGCGCCAGCAGCTTGTCCGCGACAGGCTACGAGCAGTACTTC
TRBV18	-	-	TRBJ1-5	CASSPARTDQPQHF	TGTGCCAGCTCACCAGCTCGGACTGATCAGCCCCAGCATTTT
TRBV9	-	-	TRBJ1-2	CASSVAGGQSYGYTF	TGTGCCAGCAGCGTAGCTGGGGGACAATCCTATGGCTACACCTTC
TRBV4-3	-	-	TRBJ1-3	CASSHDRGNTIYF	TGCGCCAGCAGCCATGACAGAGGAAACACCATATATTTT
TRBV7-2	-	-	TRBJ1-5	CASSLVSGARSQPQHF	TGTGCCAGCAGCTTAGTAAGTGGAGCCCGAAGCCAGCCCCAGCATTTT
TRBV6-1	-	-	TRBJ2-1	CASSEFGDLYNEQFF	TGTGCCAGCAGTGAATTTGGGGACTTATACAATGAGCAGTTCTTC
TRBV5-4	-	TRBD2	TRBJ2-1	CASSLFGLSGGSSYNEQFF	TGTGCCAGCAGCTTGTTCGGTTTGAGCGGGGGGAGCTCCTACAATGAGCAGTTCTTC
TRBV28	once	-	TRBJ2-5	CASKAGRVRQETQYF	TGTGCCAGCAAGGCCGGCAGGGTAAGACAAGAGACCCAGTACTTC